Below, 20 T cell receptor beta chains from the same sample are listed, as sequenced in a study of early T cells in non-severe SARS-CoV-2 infection. TCRdb reprocessed the 5' RACE reads with MiXCR, giving one entry per CDR3 protein. Of over 25,000 distinct CDR3 sequences listed, approximately 5.2% were seen once; the top ten hold around 5.4%. The specimen sequenced was whole blood. All receptors come from an adult who was a healthcare worker with PCR-confirmed SARS-CoV-2 infection or an uninfected control (not recorded which).

In its sample, this clonotype was seen many times. The CDR3 sequence is CASSPSGAAETQYF. CDR3 nucleotides: TGTGCCAGCTCACCATCTGGGGCCGCCGAGACCCAGTACTTC. The rearrangement links TRBV18 to TRBJ2-5; a weak D match, TRBD1 (5 bases). The CDR3 sequence is 14 residues long. Trimming pared 2 bases from V and 5 bases from J, leaving 12 bases between. CDR1 is KGHSH, CDR2 LQKENI, per germline.

This clonotype is categorized as medium-sized. The chain employs TRBV12-3 or TRBV12-4 and TRBJ1-1, with D perhaps TRBD1 (5 bases). The CDR3 has 12 residues. Trimming took off 8 bases at V and 1 base at J, with 8 bases between the two ends. Here the CDR3 DNA reads TGTGCCAGCTCGCAGGGGAACACTGAAGCTTTCTTT. Its translation: CASSQGNTEAFF.

The table lists this clonotype with many counts. The CDR3 DNA reads as TGTGCCAGCAGCAACACGAACACCGGGGAGCTGTTTTTT. This codes for CASSNTNTGELFF. This chain joins TRBV14 and TRBJ2-2; D call uncertain. The CDR3 runs to 13 residues. Deletions cut 5 bases from V and 0 bases from J, with 4 bases between. Germline CDR1 SGHDN, CDR2 FVKESK.

This clonotype is medium-sized within its sample. The V gene is TRBV3-1, the J gene TRBJ1-4; D remains ambiguous. The CDR3 is made up of 13 amino acids. Trimming removed 2 bases at V and 6 bases at J, with 7 bases between. CDR1 is LGHDT, CDR2 YNNKEL, per germline (reference sequence). This CDR3 reads CASSQTVHEKLFF. Written as DNA, the CDR3 is TGTGCCAGCAGCCAAACAGTACATGAAAAACTGTTTTTT.

There are a few counts of this clonotype. The chain links TRBV7-2 to TRBJ1-1, with 8 bases fitting TRBD1. CDR3 length equals 15 residues. CDR1 is SGHTA and CDR2 is FQGNSA in the germline V gene. The V gene end was trimmed by 5 bases and the J gene end by 4 bases; junction bases not matched to a gene: 9. CDR3 sequence (DNA): TGTGCCAGCAGCCCAAAGACAGGGGTTGGCACTGAAGCTTTCTTT. Translated: CASSPKTGVGTEAFF.

In this sample, this clonotype turned up many times. This chain links TRBV6-5 with TRBJ2-7; D might be TRBD1 (6 bases). Germline loops: CDR1 MNHEY, CDR2 SVGAGI. V lost 5 bases and J lost 0, with 17 bases in between. This CDR3 has 16 residues. The CDR3 nucleotides read TGTGCCAGCAGTGCACCCACAGGGCTCAGCTCCTACGAGCAGTACTTC. Residues: CASSAPTGLSSYEQYF.

V usage is TRBV5-5 and J usage is TRBJ2-1, with 9 bases fitting TRBD1. CDR1 and CDR2 from the germline V gene are SGHKS and YYEKEE (reference sequence). Trimming cost V 5 bases and J 9 bases; bases outside gene matches: 6. The CDR3 has 13 residues. The CDR3 region has the DNA TGTGCCAGCAGTACGGGGACAGGGTTTGAGCAGTTCTTC. Its protein product is CASSTGTGFEQFF.

This clonotype came up many times. J is TRBJ2-7 and V is TRBV7-2; no clear D gene. The CDR3 has 12 amino acids. Germline CDR1 and CDR2: SGHTA and FQGNSA. The V end was cut by 4 bases, the J end by 4 bases, with 8 bases between. The CDR3 protein is CASSSDLYEQYF. The DNA for the CDR3 is TGTGCCAGCAGCTCCGACTTGTACGAGCAGTACTTC.

This clonotype came up many times. This CDR3 is CASSFERGGLVMFF. The CDR3 DNA reads TGTGCCAGCAGTTTTGAGCGAGGGGGGTTGGTTATGTTCTTC. The chain carries TRBV12-3 or TRBV12-4 and TRBJ2-1; either TRBD1 or TRBD2 may fit D (6 bases each). This CDR3 is built from 14 residues. Trimming cost V 3 bases and J 15 bases, with 21 bases left between them.

In its sample, this clonotype was seen a few times. V usage is TRBV29-1 and J usage is TRBJ1-6, with 8 bases identical to TRBD1. Unmatched junction bases numbered 10, after V lost 6 bases and J lost 6 bases. The CDR3 loop spans 15 amino acids. Germline assignment: CDR1 SQVTM and CDR2 ANQGSEA. This CDR3 reads CSVDRGLAPNSPLHF. In DNA, the CDR3 is TGCAGCGTAGACAGGGGTTTGGCCCCTAATTCACCCCTCCACTTT.

This clonotype was counted ten times or more. This chain uses TRBV19 with TRBJ2-1; D might be TRBD2 (5 bases). This CDR3 has 13 amino acids. In germline, CDR1 is LNHDA, CDR2 SQIVND (reference sequence). V shed 8 bases and J shed 8 bases, with 16 bases lying between them. The CDR3 DNA reads TGTGCCAGTGCCGATACTAGTATAGATGAGCAGTTCTTC. This translates into CASADTSIDEQFF.

The table lists this clonotype with many counts. This chain joins TRBV20-1 and TRBJ1-6; TRBD1 matches 7 bases. CDR1 DFQATT and CDR2 SNEGSKA come from the germline V gene (reference sequence). The CDR3 has 16 amino acids. Losses at the gene ends were 3 bases for V and 7 bases for J; bases not matched to a gene: 12. The CDR3 loop is CSASVGQGGKNSPLHF. The CDR3 region has the DNA TGCAGTGCTAGTGTGGGGCAGGGGGGTAAAAATTCACCCCTCCACTTT.

This clonotype was seen many times. The gene calls are TRBV12-3 or TRBV12-4 and TRBJ1-5; no clear D gene. The CDR3 is made up of 15 amino acids. Deletions cut 7 bases from V and 1 base from J, with 14 bases between. CDR3 coding DNA: TGTGCCAGCACGCGAGAGGTAGTAAGCAATCAGCCCCAGCATTTT. Encoded protein: CASTREVVSNQPQHF.

This clonotype was counted many times. The V call is TRBV29-1, the J call TRBJ1-2; tentative D call: TRBD1 (6 bases). This CDR3 comprises 13 residues. With 6 bases removed from V and 6 bases from J, the gap between germline ends came to 17 bases. CDR1 is SQVTM and CDR2 is ANQGSEA in the germline V gene. CDR3 nucleotides: TGCAGCGTAGCAAACAGGGATTTGAATGGCTACACCTTC. This encodes CSVANRDLNGYTF. Complete variable domain (other parts from reference TRBV29-1 and TRBJ1-2): SAVISQKPSRDICQRGTSLTIQCQVDSQVTMMFWYRQQPGQSLTLIATANQGSEATYESGFVIDKFPISRPNLTFSTLTVSNMSPEDSSIYLCSVANRDLNGYTFGSGTRLTVV.

This clonotype is medium-sized by share. The chain couples TRBV11-3 to TRBJ2-2, with TRBD1 matching 9 bases. The ends lost 6 bases at V and 2 bases at J; junction bases unmatched: 7. The CDR3 runs to 16 residues. CDR1 is SGHNT and CDR2 is YENEEA in the germline V gene. The CDR3 sequence: CASSKQGAQNTGELFF. The CDR3 nucleotides read TGTGCCAGCAGTAAACAGGGGGCGCAAAACACCGGGGAGCTGTTTTTT.

This clonotype showed up many times. J is TRBJ2-1 and V is TRBV28, with TRBD2 matching 9 bases. The CDR3 has 16 amino acids. The germline CDR1 and CDR2 sequences are MDHEN and SYDVKM. The V and J ends lost 3 bases and 3 bases, in that order; junction bases with no gene match: 6. The CDR3 DNA follows: TGTGCCAGCAGTTTTTATTGGACTAGCGACTACAATGAGCAGTTCTTC. Residues: CASSFYWTSDYNEQFF.

V is TRBV28 and J is TRBJ2-1; 8 bases align to TRBD2. The CDR3 consists of 14 residues. Looked up from germline, CDR1 is MDHEN and CDR2 is SYDVKM. The ends lost 2 bases at V and 6 bases at J; junction bases unmatched: 3. The CDR3 sequence: CASSLRGGGNEQFF. CDR3 DNA sequence: TGTGCCAGCAGTTTACGGGGGGGCGGCAATGAGCAGTTCTTC. The variable domain in full, with the rest retrieved from reference TRBV28 and TRBJ2-1, is DVKVTQSSRYLVKRTGEKVFLECVQDMDHENMFWYRQDPGLGLRLIYFSYDVKMKEKGDIPEGYSVSREKKERFSLILESASTNQTSMYLCASSLRGGGNEQFFGPGTRLTVL.

In this sample, this clonotype turned up many times. V is TRBV30 and J is TRBJ1-3; D unresolved. The CDR3 sequence is 14 residues long. The germline V gene encodes CDR1 GTSNPN and CDR2 SVGIG (reference sequence). The germline V and J ends were trimmed by 4 bases and 0 bases, with 10 bases remaining between them. The DNA of the CDR3 is TGTGCCTGGACCCTAGGTTTCTCTGGAAACACCATATATTTT. This translates into CAWTLGFSGNTIYF.

The rearrangement joins TRBV10-1 to TRBJ1-6; D is unclear. Germline-derived CDR1 and CDR2 are WNHNN and SYGVQD (reference sequence). This CDR3 contains 13 residues. The V and J ends lost 6 bases and 7 bases respectively, with 10 bases between them. CDR3: CASSPSRNSPLHF. The DNA for the CDR3 is TGCGCCAGCAGCCCCTCCAGAAATTCACCCCTCCACTTT.

This clonotype has at least ten counts. This CDR3 reads CASSFGTGKFF. In DNA, the CDR3 is TGTGCCAGCAGTTTTGGTACTGGAAAATTCTTC. The chain carries TRBV6-1 and TRBJ2-1, with unresolved D. The CDR3 consists of 11 residues. In germline, CDR1 is MNHNS, CDR2 SASEGT. V was cut by 5 bases and J by 16 bases, with 15 bases left in between.